The rows below give T cell receptor beta chains drawn from one sample of a study of T-cell memory formation after mild COVID-19. MiXCR was run by TCRdb on the 5' RACE reads, yielding one entry per CDR3 protein. The sample shows about 390,000 distinct CDR3 sequences, about 16% of them seen only once. Sequencing was done on a sample of PBMCs or a T cell subset sorted from them (not recorded which). Receptor source: a man in his late teens or twenties who had mild COVID-19 (a few samples of this study predate the infection). Cell type and time point are not known. CDR3s include the opening cysteine and the closing phenylalanine or tryptophan. D genes are given only for firm matches. A clone size is listed for some rows: how often the clone was seen (once, few, many), or a class if it is expanded.

>TRBV12-3/TRBV12-4|NA|TRBJ2-2|few
TGTGCCAGCAGTATAAGGGGGGAGCTGTTTTTT
CASSIRGELFF
>TRBV4-2|NA|TRBJ1-2|NA
TGTGCCAGCAGCCAAGGTGGTGCGGGGAGGGACTATGGCTACACCTTC
CASSQGGAGRDYGYTF
>TRBV5-1|NA|TRBJ2-3|many
TGCGCCAGCAGCTTGGAGGGGTTGACAGATACGCAGTATTTT
CASSLEGLTDTQYF
>TRBV20-1|NA|TRBJ2-7|NA
TGCAGTGCGGAGAGCTCCTACGAGCAGTACTTC
CSAESSYEQYF
>TRBV5-1|NA|TRBJ2-5|many
TGCGCCAGCAGCGTGCAGGGGAGGGGAGTTGAGACCCAGTACTTC
CASSVQGRGVETQYF
>TRBV4-2|TRBD1|TRBJ2-5|few
TGTGCCAGCAGCCTTTCATCCCAGGGGGCCCTCCAAGAGACCCAGTACTTC
CASSLSSQGALQETQYF
>TRBV6-5|NA|TRBJ2-3|few
TGTGCCAGCAGTCCACAGGGCTTCAGCACAGATACGCAGTATTTT
CASSPQGFSTDTQYF
>TRBV28|NA|TRBJ2-4|NA
TGTGCCAGCAGCCCGGACCGCGAAAACATTCAGTACTTC
CASSPDRENIQYF
>TRBV13|NA|TRBJ2-1|NA
TGTGCCAGCAGCCCGGGACCGAAAAAGGGCAATGAGCAGTTCTTC
CASSPGPKKGNEQFF
>TRBV7-2|NA|TRBJ1-1|few
TGTGCCAGCAGCTTAGCCCGGGGAATGGGAACTGAAGCTTTCTTT
CASSLARGMGTEAFF
>TRBV12-3/TRBV12-4|TRBD2|TRBJ2-1|few
TGTGCCAGCAGTTACCTAGCGGGGGGCCTCAATGAGCAGTTCTTC
CASSYLAGGLNEQFF
>TRBV4-1|TRBD2|TRBJ2-7|few
TGCGCCAGCAGCCAAGTCTACGGCGGGGGGAGCTCCTACGAGCAGTACTTC
CASSQVYGGGSSYEQYF
>TRBV5-1|NA|TRBJ1-1|NA
TGCGCCAGCAGCTTGGCCGTAGGGAACACTGAAGCTTTCTTT
CASSLAVGNTEAFF
>TRBV20-1|NA|TRBJ2-3|NA
TGCAGTGCCGGAAGGCCCCCCACAGATACGCAGTATTTT
CSAGRPPTDTQYF
>TRBV7-2|NA|TRBJ2-5|many
TGTGCCAGCAGCTTAGACGTACGGGAGACCCAGTACTTC
CASSLDVRETQYF
>TRBV11-3|TRBD1|TRBJ2-3|NA
TGTGCCAGCAGCTTATTAGGGACAGGTGGTACAGATACGCAGTATTTT
CASSLLGTGGTDTQYF
>TRBV12-3/TRBV12-4|TRBD1|TRBJ2-7|few
TGTGCCAGCAGTCAGGGACAGGGGGGACCCGAGCAGTACTTC
CASSQGQGGPEQYF
>TRBV29-1|TRBD1|TRBJ2-4|NA
TGCAGCGTTGAGGACAGGGGTGAAAACATTCAGTACTTC
CSVEDRGENIQYF
>TRBV29-1|TRBD1|TRBJ1-2|NA
TGCAGCGTTGAAGATCCAGGGGGCAGGGGCTACACCTTC
CSVEDPGGRGYTF
>TRBV4-1|NA|TRBJ1-1|NA
TGCGCCAGCAGCCAGGTGGTCGGAGACTTCGAGAACACTGAAGCTTTCTTT
CASSQVVGDFENTEAFF
>TRBV5-1|NA|TRBJ2-1|NA
TGCGCCAGCAGCTTAGGGTTCGGTGAGCAGTTCTTC
CASSLGFGEQFF
>TRBV3-1|NA|TRBJ1-2|NA
TGTGCCAGCAGCCAAGGTGGGGTGGGAGCCTTC
CASSQGGVGAF
>TRBV4-2|NA|TRBJ1-1|NA
TGTGCCAGCAGCCAAGTCGTAGGCCTGAACACTGAAGCTTTCTTT
CASSQVVGLNTEAFF
>TRBV2|NA|TRBJ2-4|NA
TGTGCCAGCAGTGAATACGTAGCCAAAAACATTCAGTACTTC
CASSEYVAKNIQYF
>TRBV6-5|NA|TRBJ2-7|few
TGTGCCAGCAGTTACTCGGCGGGGAGCTCCTACGAGCAGTACTTC
CASSYSAGSSYEQYF
>TRBV27|NA|TRBJ2-6|NA
TGTGCCAGCAGTTTATGGGGCAGCTCTGGGGCCAACGTCCTGACTTTC
CASSLWGSSGANVLTF
>TRBV5-1|NA|TRBJ2-4|many
TGCGCCAGCAGCAAAGGGGTCGAAAACATTCAGTACTTC
CASSKGVENIQYF
>TRBV3-1|TRBD2|TRBJ2-1|few
TGTGCCAGCAGCCAACCGGGACTAGCGGACAATGAGCAGTTCTTC
CASSQPGLADNEQFF
>TRBV7-9|NA|TRBJ2-7|NA
TGTGCCAGCAGCTCACACCCCTACGAGCAGTACTTC
CASSSHPYEQYF
>TRBV9|TRBD2|TRBJ2-7|few
TGTGCCAGCAGCGTCGGTAGCGGGGGGTTCTACGAGCAGTACTTC
CASSVGSGGFYEQYF
>TRBV6-6|NA|TRBJ2-1|NA
TGTGCCAGCAGTTACTCGAGTTGGCTAAACTCCTACAATGAGCAGTTCTTC
CASSYSSWLNSYNEQFF
>TRBV11-1|NA|TRBJ1-1|NA
TGTGCCAGCAGCTCCCCTGTGGAACTGGGCACTGAAGCTTTCTTT
CASSSPVELGTEAFF
>TRBV4-3|NA|TRBJ2-3|NA
TGCGCCAGCAGCCAAGATCCAGTCACAGATACGCAGTATTTT
CASSQDPVTDTQYF
>TRBV5-1|TRBD1|TRBJ2-2|few
TGCGCCAGCAGCTTGGCCGGACAGGCCGCCATAGAGCTGTTTTTT
CASSLAGQAAIELFF
>TRBV28|TRBD1|TRBJ2-5|NA
TGTGCCAGCAGATCCGGGACAGGGAGGTCTGGGGGCCAGTACTTC
CASRSGTGRSGGQYF